The T cell receptor beta chain under discussion was sequenced for a study of persistence of HIV-infected CD4 T cells. Findings and limits, study-wide: TCRbeta richness was lower in CMV- and Gag-responding cells than in anti-CD3/anti-CD28-responding cells.

Points on this clone: Its antigen is unknown.

CDR1 MNHEY and CDR2 SVGAGI come from the germline V gene. The CDR3 extends over 13 amino acids. The V gene lost 6 bases and the J gene lost 6 bases, with 14 bases spanning the gap. Nonspecific anti-CD3/anti-CD28 bead stimulation represents the broad CD4+ T cell repertoire. Sorting selected CD4+ T cells upregulating both CD40 ligand and CD69. Donors were HIV-1-infected adults who began suppressive ART during chronic infection. Anti-CD28/CD49d costimulation, CD40-blocking antibody and enfuvirtide were given to CD8-depleted PBMCs for about 17 hours. The immunoSEQ assay was version 4, run in survey mode. Repertoires were generated with immunoSEQ multiplex PCR, while TCRdb's copy carries only in-frame clones and drops some. The repertoire holds tens of thousands of clones, with about 88% as singletons.

The specimen was CD4+ T cells sorted from PBMCs after roughly 20-hour stimulation, collected from a patient who received antiretroviral therapy. V and J are TRBV6-5 and TRBJ1-2; D may be TRBD1 (5 bases). The clonotype originates from an adult woman with HIV who was CMV-seropositive. The CDR3 DNA follows: TGTGCCAGCAGGCGACTTCAGGGAGATGGCTACACCTTC. It translates to CASRRLQGDGYTF.